This note documents a single T cell receptor beta chain sequence. Antigen: not known. The sample comes from a study of cytomegalovirus exposure and HLA in healthy donors. Study results and limitations: It was reportedly the case that the classifier diagnosed cytomegalovirus status with high specificity and sensitivity. In vitro testing confirmed a few CMV-associated chains as specific for CMV antigens. Sequencing depth roughly uniform across donors was assumed in presence/absence analyses.

Primers included in the PCR were 60 Vbeta and 13 Jbeta primers. TCRdb keeps only in-frame clones here, not all; method: immunoSEQ multiplex PCR. The data hold 160,000 or so clones, with roughly 79% observed a single time. CDR1 is SGHAT and CDR2 is FQNNGV in the germline V gene. There are 15 residues in the CDR3. The V and J ends lost 5 bases and 5 bases respectively, with 18 bases between them. The clonotype comes from a woman aged 40 to 50 in good health and CMV-seronegative. V is TRBV11-2 and J is TRBJ1-1; a possible D gene is TRBD1 (6 bases). Material: PBMCs. The CDR3 is CASSRPVTGRTEAFF. Here the CDR3 DNA reads TGTGCCAGCAGCCGACCAGTAACAGGGAGAACTGAAGCTTTCTTT.